The source of this T cell receptor (beta chain) is a study of blood T cell repertoires in COVID-19. Study-wide context: Researchers got acute and convalescent COVID-19 samples from the United States, Italy and Spain. Sources were T cells, B-cell-depleted T cells, or PBMCs; the material itself was cDNA or gDNA.

CDR3 length: 14 amino acids. The V and J ends lost 4 bases and 1 base, in that order; junction bases with no gene match: 4. Germline lookup yields CDR1 SGHRS and CDR2 YFSETQ. This clone was recorded only once. The repertoire was sequenced with immunoSEQ multiplex PCR; TCRdb's copy has only in-frame clones and lacks some. The sample comprises 200,000 to 250,000 clones, 75% to 90% of which are singletons, and around 2.6% rests with the top ten. Sequenced: peripheral blood. The TCR originated in a woman in her seventies with active or convalescent COVID-19. The V call is TRBV5-1, the J call TRBJ2-5; 7 bases align to TRBD1. The CDR3 region is CASSPPGGQETQYF. CDR3 bases: TGCGCCAGCAGCCCCCCAGGGGGCCAAGAGACCCAGTACTTC. Looking up the rest from reference TRBV5-1 and TRBJ2-5 gives the full variable domain: KAGVTQTPRYLIKTRGQQVTLSCSPISGHRSVSWYQQTPGQGLQFLFEYFSETQRNKGNFPGRFSGRQFSNSRSEMNVSTLELGDSALYLCASSPPGGQETQYFGPGTRLLVL.